This T cell receptor beta chain was found in a study of blood T cells in healthy people across ages. The use of a sample-barcoded 5' primer and a J-beta primer mix characterized a second PCR of about 7 to 12 cycles. TCRdb redid the calling of the 5' RACE reads with MiXCR, one entry per CDR3 protein. The table includes around 780,000 distinct CDR3 sequences, roughly 24% detected once. Trimming removed 0 bases from V and 8 bases from J, with 16 bases in between. The CDR3 loop spans 15 amino acids. The germline gives CDR1 MNHEY, CDR2 SVGAGI. The data were also submitted as part of a second study, on T cells of mothers and their children. From that study: In this cohort, donors were a few healthy Caucasian mothers plus their six children.

J is TRBJ1-2 and V is TRBV6-5; tentative D call: TRBD1 (5 bases). The source is a boy younger than 18 in good health. Sequenced: blood. Here the CDR3 DNA reads TGTGCCAGCAGTTACTCGATTCAGGGTCTTTTGGGCTACACCTTC. This translates into CASSYSIQGLLGYTF.